This T cell receptor beta chain comes out of a study of CD8+ T cells in alopecia areata. In the study overall: Patients received oral tofacitinib, 5 to 10 mg twice daily, for moderate-to-severe alopecia areata. Study findings and constraints: Among the top 100, expanded CD8+ clones, as well as scalp clonality, were significantly decreased by tofacitinib. Scalp data also include sequences from resident alphabeta T cells of normal skin. Baseline CD8+ expansion's link to response remains uncertain, as there was one nonresponder.

Treatment given: oral pan-JAK inhibitor, 5-10 mg twice daily. Isolated RNA was reverse transcribed into cDNA used as the sequencing template. TCRdb's table, derived via immunoSEQ multiplex PCR, lists solely in-frame clones and lacks some. The table has roughly 40,000 clones, roughly 65% seen once. Unmatched junction bases numbered 13, after V lost 4 bases and J lost 4 bases. Germline V gives CDR1 SGDLS, CDR2 YYNGEE. The CDR3 totals 16 residues. Of note for this clone: Its matching antigen is unknown.

This TCR derives from a human donor with alopecia areata. The source material was CD8+ T cells sorted from blood, sampled at week 4, from a patient treated with tofacitinib. The chain uses TRBV9 and TRBJ1-2, with 7 bases fitting TRBD1. The CDR3 spells CASSPPRTRGTYGYTF. CDR3 DNA sequence: TGTGCCAGCAGCCCCCCCCGAACCAGGGGGACCTATGGCTACACCTTC.